The rows below give T cell receptor beta chains drawn from one sample of a study of blood T cells in healthy people across ages. TCRdb itself ran the 5' RACE reads through MiXCR, one entry per CDR3 protein. The repertoire holds hundreds of thousands of distinct CDR3 sequences, with roughly 32% as singletons. Sequenced sample: blood. The source is an elderly woman in good health. The CDR3 runs from the conserved cysteine through the conserved F or W. The order of the fields is clone size, J gene, V gene, D gene, CDR3 DNA, CDR3 protein. A D gene is named only where the DNA matches it firmly. Some rows mark clone size as missing; the rest say once, few, many or name a class of expanded clone.

>NA|TRBJ2-2|TRBV7-2|NA
TGTGCCAGCAGCTTAAGGCCTAGCTCCGCCGGGGAGCTGTTTTTT
CASSLRPSSAGELFF
>many|TRBJ2-5|TRBV20-1|NA
TGCAGTGCTAGTTTGGGACTCCGTCAGACCCAGTACTTC
CSASLGLRQTQYF
>NA|TRBJ2-3|TRBV7-9|NA
TGTGCCAGCAGCTCCTTTGTGGCAGATACGCAGTATTTT
CASSSFVADTQYF
>many|TRBJ2-5|TRBV7-2|NA
TGTGCCAGCAGCTTAGTAGGCGGGACCCAGTACTTC
CASSLVGGTQYF
>NA|TRBJ2-4|TRBV5-1|NA
TGCGCCAGCAGCCTGGTGGCAGAGGGCATTCAGTACTTC
CASSLVAEGIQYF
>many|TRBJ2-7|TRBV29-1|NA
TGCAGCGTTGAGCTAGGACCGACCAAGCAGTACTTC
CSVELGPTKQYF
>many|TRBJ2-1|TRBV7-2|NA
TGTGCCAGCAGCCGACACGCCTACAATGAGCAGTTCTTC
CASSRHAYNEQFF
>NA|TRBJ2-2|TRBV6-1|TRBD2
TGTGCCAGCGGTGCTAGCGGGGGGTTCGTCGGGGAGCTGTTTTTT
CASGASGGFVGELFF
>many|TRBJ1-4|TRBV27|TRBD1
TGTGCCAGCAGTCTACGACAGGGGGCCCGGAGAGAAAAACTGTTTTTT
CASSLRQGARREKLFF
>few|TRBJ1-3|TRBV7-2|TRBD1
TGTGCCAGCAGCTTAAAGGGGACAGGGGTGGCCGGAAACACCATATATTTT
CASSLKGTGVAGNTIYF